This TCR beta chain was profiled in a study of blood T cells in healthy people across ages. At the level of the study: Capture via template switching afforded approximately one barcoded beta molecule per two T cells.

Trimming took 5 bases from V and 5 from J; bases not matched to a gene: 14. The CDR3 totals 16 residues. Collection of 8.5 to 10 milliliters of peripheral blood was performed for each donor. Researchers report isolating at least 6 million PBMCs per sample. Total RNA, at least 6 micrograms per sample, was extracted from PBMCs. The authors ran a second PCR of roughly 6 to 11 cycles using a sample-barcoded 5' primer and a J-beta primer mix. TCRdb reprocessed the 5' RACE reads with MiXCR, giving one entry per CDR3 protein. The sample shows some 790,000 distinct CDR3 sequences, roughly 26% of them seen only once.

This receptor was identified in a woman of 80 years or more in good health. The sample was blood. J is TRBJ1-2 and V is TRBV12-3 or TRBV12-4, with TRBD1 identical over 7 bases. In nucleotides, the CDR3 is TGTGCCAGCAGTACGCCCTGGGAAGGGGGCGATTATGGCTACACCTTC. Translated: CASSTPWEGGDYGYTF.